This T cell receptor beta chain was captured by sequencing in a study of shared clonotypes between healthy human individuals. At the level of the study: Donors were a couple of women and three men aged 18 to 49. Study-level points and caveats: Clonotypes shared by all four sorted-subset donors had higher generation probabilities than non-shared clonotypes.

TCRdb keeps only in-frame clones here, not all; method: immunoSEQ multiplex PCR. The data contain roughly 530,000 clones, about 95% of them singletons. As regards this clone: Antigen: not known.

With 1 base clipped from V and 8 bases from J, the junction kept 3 bases outside the gene matches. The CDR3 is 15 amino acids. Germline CDR1 and CDR2: SGHRS and YFSETQ. Sequenced input: naive CD4+ T cells sorted from blood. Subset defined: CD45RA+ positively selected. The V and J genes are TRBV5-1 and TRBJ1-4; 12 bases are a match to TRBD1. This TCR derives from a woman in her thirties in good health. The CDR3 DNA sequence: TGCGCCAGCAGCTTGTGGGACAGGGGGCAGGAAAAACTGTTTTTT. This codes for CASSLWDRGQEKLFF.